This T cell receptor beta chain was recovered during a study of T cell responses to AZD1222 COVID-19 vaccine. Whole-study findings and limits: Compared with day 0, the breadth and depth of the Spike-specific TCR repertoire rose significantly after two doses of AZD1222. Sampled repertoires all dated from after the peak T cell response. Along spike, vaccine-associated CD4 TCRs were found throughout, with dominance at 160-218 and 743-854.

Points on this clone: The antigen is not known.

V shed 5 bases, J shed 5 bases, and the junction held 4 bases outside the gene matches. Germline V gene sequence: CDR1 SGHAT, CDR2 FQNNGV. This CDR3 region has 13 residues. Sequenced by immunoSEQ multiplex PCR; TCRdb stores in-frame clones only, minus some. This sample has some 130,000 clones, with approximately 85% found just once. The V and J genes are TRBV11-2 and TRBJ1-2; TRBD1 agrees at 8 bases. This sequence originates from an adult who received the AZD1222 COVID-19 vaccine. The source material was peripheral blood, sampled 28 days after the second AZD1222 dose. CDR3 nucleotide sequence: TGTGCCAGCAGCCGGGACAGGCGATATGGCTACACCTTC. It yields the protein CASSRDRRYGYTF.